This entry concerns a single T cell receptor (beta chain). Its antigen remains unknown. PCR was performed using 60 Vbeta and 13 Jbeta primers. The table came from immunoSEQ multiplex PCR; TCRdb's copy has only in-frame clones and leaves some out. The table lists around 130,000 clones, about 66% of them singletons. The entry originates in a study of cytomegalovirus exposure and HLA in healthy donors. The study, taken as a whole, reports: Within an earlier analysis, most TCR beta V segments proved productive either about 90% or about 30% of the time. As a later analysis showed, a missense DCLRE1C variant was linked to trimming of TCR beta V- and J-genes. After further analysis at a later stage, 16,951 TCR beta sequences were associated with HLA alleles at 0.05 false discovery rate. As was reported, the classifier diagnosed cytomegalovirus status with high specificity and sensitivity.

This CDR3 spans 14 amino acids. Trimming took off 1 base at V and 0 bases at J, with 6 bases between the two ends. Germline CDR1 is GTSNPN and CDR2 is SVGIG (reference sequence). Material for sequencing was PBMCs. This TCR derives from a male donor in good health and CMV-seronegative. This sequence joins TRBV30 and TRBJ1-4; D remains ambiguous. The CDR3 reads CAWSAGSTNEKLFF. CDR3 nucleotide sequence: TGTGCCTGGAGTGCGGGTTCAACTAATGAAAAACTGTTTTTT.